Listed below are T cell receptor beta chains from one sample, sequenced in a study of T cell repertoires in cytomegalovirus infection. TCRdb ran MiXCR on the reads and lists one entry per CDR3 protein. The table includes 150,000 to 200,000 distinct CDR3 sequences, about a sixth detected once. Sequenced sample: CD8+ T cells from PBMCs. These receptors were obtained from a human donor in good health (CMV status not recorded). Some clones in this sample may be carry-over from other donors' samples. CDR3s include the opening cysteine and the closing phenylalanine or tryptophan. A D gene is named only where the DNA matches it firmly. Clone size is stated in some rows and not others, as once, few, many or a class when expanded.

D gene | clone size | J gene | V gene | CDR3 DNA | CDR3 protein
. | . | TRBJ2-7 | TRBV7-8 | TGTGCCAGCAAATTAGGTGACAGTATCGACGAGCAGTACTTC | CASKLGDSIDEQYF
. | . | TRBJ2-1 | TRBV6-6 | TGTGCCAGCAGTTACCCAGTTAATGAGCAGTTCTTC | CASSYPVNEQFF
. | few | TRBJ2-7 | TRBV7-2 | TGTGCCAGCAGCCCTAAGGTTTGGGACCCTACCTACGAGCAGTACTTC | CASSPKVWDPTYEQYF
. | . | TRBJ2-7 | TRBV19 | TGTGCCAGTAGTCCCGGGCTACACGTAACCTACGAGCAGTACTTC | CASSPGLHVTYEQYF
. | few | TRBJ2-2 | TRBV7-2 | TGTGCCAGCAGCTCGCAGCTAGTGGGTTTTGCCGGGGAGCTGTTTTTT | CASSSQLVGFAGELFF
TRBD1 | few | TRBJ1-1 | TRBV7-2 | TGTGCCAGCAGCCCCCGGGACAGCTACACTGAAGCTTTCTTT | CASSPRDSYTEAFF
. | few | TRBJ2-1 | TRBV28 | TGTGCCAGCAGTTTATATCGAGTAGCGGACTCCTCCTACAATGAGCAGTTCTTC | CASSLYRVADSSYNEQFF
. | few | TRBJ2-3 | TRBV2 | TGTGCCAGCACTGAGGGCCCCAAACTCACAGATACGCAGTATTTT | CASTEGPKLTDTQYF
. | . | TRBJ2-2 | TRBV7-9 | TGTGCCAGCAGCTTCAACGCGGGAAGGCCCACCGGGGAGCTGTTTTTT | CASSFNAGRPTGELFF
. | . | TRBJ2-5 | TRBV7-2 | TGTGCCAGCAGCCCAGGGGTCGGGCGGGGAGACGTACAAGAGACCCAGTACTTC | CASSPGVGRGDVQETQYF
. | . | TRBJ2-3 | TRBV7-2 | TGTGCCAGCAGCCCCTACCGGGACCCCACCGCCACAGATACGCAGTATTTT | CASSPYRDPTATDTQYF
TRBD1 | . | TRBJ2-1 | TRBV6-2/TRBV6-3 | TGTGCCAGCAGTTACTCGGGGACAGGGGATCTAAGTGAGCAGTTCTTC | CASSYSGTGDLSEQFF
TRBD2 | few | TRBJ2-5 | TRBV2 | TGTGCCAGCAGGGGGAGGGTTGAGACCCAGTACTTC | CASRGRVETQYF
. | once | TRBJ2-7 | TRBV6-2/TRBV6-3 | TGTGCCAGCAGTTACCCCATGTCGGGAGAGTACGAGCAGTACTTC | CASSYPMSGEYEQYF
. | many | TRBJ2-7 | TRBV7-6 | TGTGCCAGCAGCTTAGAAAGTTCTTGGGACGAGCAGTACTTC | CASSLESSWDEQYF
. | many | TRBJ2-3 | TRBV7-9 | TGTGCCAGCAGCTTAGCGGGGGACACAGATACGCAGTATTTT | CASSLAGDTDTQYF
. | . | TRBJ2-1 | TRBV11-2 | TGTGCCAGCAGCTTAGAGACTATACCTTACAATGAGCAGTTCTTC | CASSLETIPYNEQFF
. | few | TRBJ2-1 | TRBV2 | TGTGCCAGCAGTGGAGGGAACAGGGGGTATAGCGGGGACAATGAGCAGTTCTTC | CASSGGNRGYSGDNEQFF
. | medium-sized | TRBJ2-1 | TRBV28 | TGTGCCAGCAGTTTGTACGTAGGGACCTACAATGAGCAGTTCTTC | CASSLYVGTYNEQFF
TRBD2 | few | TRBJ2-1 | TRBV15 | TGTGCCACCAGCAGTCGACTAGCCCTGATAACCGATGAGCAGTTCTTC | CATSSRLALITDEQFF
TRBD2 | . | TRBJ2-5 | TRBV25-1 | TGTGCCAGCAGTGAATCTCAGCGGGGGCACCAAGAGACCCAGTACTTC | CASSESQRGHQETQYF
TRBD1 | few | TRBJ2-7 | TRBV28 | TGTGCCAGCAGAAAGACAGGGTCTTCCTACGAGCAGTACTTC | CASRKTGSSYEQYF
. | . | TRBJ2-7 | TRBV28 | TGTGCCAGCAGTAAAGATACGTCCTACGAGCAGTACTTC | CASSKDTSYEQYF
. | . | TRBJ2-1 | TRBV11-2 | TGTGCCAGCAGCTCCCTGAATGAGCAGTTCTTC | CASSSLNEQFF
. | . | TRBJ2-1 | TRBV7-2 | TGTGCCAGCAGCGCCCACTACGCCCGGGAAAAGGGGGATGAGCAGTTCTTC | CASSAHYAREKGDEQFF
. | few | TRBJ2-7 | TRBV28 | TGTGCCAGCAGTAGGGGCTACCGTGAGCAGTACTTC | CASSRGYREQYF
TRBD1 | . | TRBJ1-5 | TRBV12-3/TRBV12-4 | TGTGCCAGCAGTTTAGTAATGACAGGGAGCCATCAGCCCCAGCATTTT | CASSLVMTGSHQPQHF
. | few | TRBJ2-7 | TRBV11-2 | TGTGCCAGCGGCCTCCCCCGGGACATCCGTCCCTACGAGCAGTACTTC | CASGLPRDIRPYEQYF
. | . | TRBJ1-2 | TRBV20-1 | TGCAGTGCTAGGTCCCGGACCATGAACGGCTACACCTTC | CSARSRTMNGYTF
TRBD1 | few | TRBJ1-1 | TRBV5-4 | TGTGCCAGCAGCCACGGGACAGCGATTGAAGCTTTCTTT | CASSHGTAIEAFF
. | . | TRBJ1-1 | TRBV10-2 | TGCGCCAGCAGTGTGGGCGGCATCGCTGAAGCTTTCTTT | CASSVGGIAEAFF
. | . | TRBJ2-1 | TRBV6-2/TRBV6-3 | TGTGCCAGCAGTTATTGGTGGGATGAGCAGTTCTTC | CASSYWWDEQFF
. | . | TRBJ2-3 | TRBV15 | TGTGCCACCAGTCGACTAGGAGACCCAGATACGCAGTATTTT | CATSRLGDPDTQYF